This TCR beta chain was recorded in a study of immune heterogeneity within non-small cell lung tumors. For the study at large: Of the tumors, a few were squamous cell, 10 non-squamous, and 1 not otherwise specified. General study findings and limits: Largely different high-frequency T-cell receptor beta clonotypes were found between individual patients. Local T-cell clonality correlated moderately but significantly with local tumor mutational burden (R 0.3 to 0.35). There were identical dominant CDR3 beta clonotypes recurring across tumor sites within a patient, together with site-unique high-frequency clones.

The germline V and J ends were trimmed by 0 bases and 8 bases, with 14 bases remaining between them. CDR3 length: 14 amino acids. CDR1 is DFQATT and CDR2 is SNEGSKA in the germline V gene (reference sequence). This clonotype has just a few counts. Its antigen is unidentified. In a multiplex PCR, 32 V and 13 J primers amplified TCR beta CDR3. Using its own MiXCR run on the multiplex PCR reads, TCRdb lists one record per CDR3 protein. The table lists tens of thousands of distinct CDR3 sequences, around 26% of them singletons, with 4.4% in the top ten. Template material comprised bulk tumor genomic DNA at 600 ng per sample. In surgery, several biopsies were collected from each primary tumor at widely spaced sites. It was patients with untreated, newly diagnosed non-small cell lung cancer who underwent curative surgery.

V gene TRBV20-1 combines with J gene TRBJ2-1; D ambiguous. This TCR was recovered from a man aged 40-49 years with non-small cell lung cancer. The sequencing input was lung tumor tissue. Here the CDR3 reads CSARDAVGSDEQFF. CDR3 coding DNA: TGCAGTGCTAGAGATGCGGTAGGCAGCGATGAGCAGTTCTTC.